This T cell receptor (beta chain) stems from a study of T cells in Graves' hyperthyroidism and ophthalmopathy. General observations from the study: Blood shared most expanded thyroid clonotypes above 0.001.

Exclusion criteria comprised uncontrolled infection, other autoimmune disease, pregnancy or lactation. Notes on this clonotype: The antigen remains undetermined.

The CDR3 spans 15 residues. The V segment lost 2 bases and the J segment 10 bases; nucleotides outside the gene matches: 8. CDR1 KGHSH and CDR2 LQKENI come from the germline V gene. Amplified TCR beta CDR3 regions came from RNA transcripts. A set of HTBI primers served as the primers for a first-round RT-PCR of the TCR CDR3. TCRdb independently ran MiXCR on the multiplex PCR reads; one entry per CDR3 protein. Among approximately 720,000 distinct CDR3 sequences listed, about 17% were seen once. This chain connects TRBV18 to TRBJ1-6, with 7 positions matching TRBD1. This TCR derives from a woman aged 50 to 60 with Graves' hyperthyroidism that later progressed to Graves' ophthalmopathy. Specimen: blood. The CDR3 DNA reads as TGTGCCAGCTCACCAAAGACAGGGTGGAGCTCACCCCTCCACTTT. Protein: CASSPKTGWSSPLHF.